These 29 T cell receptor beta chains were all obtained from the same sample, sequenced in a study of T cells in localized non-small cell lung cancer. Data came from immunoSEQ multiplex PCR; TCRdb stores just in-frame clones and leaves some out. The sample includes over 45,000 clones, over 85% of them seen just once. The sequencing used peripheral blood, collected before any cancer treatment. The source is a man aged 35-75 years with stage I squamous cell lung carcinoma.

The rearrangement uses TRBV6-4 and TRBJ1-5, with 7 bases aligning to TRBD1. This CDR3 has 15 amino acids. J gave up 4 bases and V 7 bases, and 10 bases lay outside the gene matches. Germline values: CDR1 MRHNA, CDR2 SNTAGT. The CDR3 loop is CASMSPTGRNQPQHF. The DNA for the CDR3 is TGTGCCAGCATGTCCCCGACAGGGCGGAATCAGCCCCAGCATTTT.

The chain couples TRBV11-2 to TRBJ2-4; TRBD1 agrees at 10 bases. The CDR3 extends over 16 amino acids. Looked up from germline, CDR1 is SGHAT and CDR2 is FQNNGV. The trim removed 5 bases at V and 3 bases at J, leaving 7 bases unmatched. The CDR3 coding sequence is TGTGCCAGCAGCCCTTGGACAGGGGGGGACAAAAACATTCAGTACTTC. Encoded protein: CASSPWTGGDKNIQYF.

The sample holds one count of this clone. This chain links TRBV7-2 with TRBJ2-2; maybe TRBD1 (6 bases). The V end lost 0 bases, the J end lost 4 bases, and 6 bases lay between the germline ends. In germline, CDR1 is SGHTA, CDR2 FQGNSA. The CDR3 is 14 amino acids. The CDR3 loop is CASSLAGATGELFF. Here the CDR3 DNA reads TGTGCCAGCAGCTTAGCGGGGGCCACCGGGGAGCTGTTTTTT.

The chain has TRBV4-3 and TRBJ2-7; no clear D gene. This CDR3 has 16 residues. Germline V gene data show CDR1 as LGHNA and CDR2 as YSLEER. Trimming took 1 base from V and 7 from J, leaving 20 bases between them. The CDR3 bases are TGCGCCAGCAGCCAAGTCTCCTCCCTCCGACTTGAGGAGCAGTACTTC. It specifies CASSQVSSLRLEEQYF.

V usage is TRBV11-3 and J usage is TRBJ2-2, with TRBD1 matching 10 bases. This CDR3 region has 16 residues. V was pared by 4 bases and J by 4 bases, with 6 bases of the junction left unmatched. Germline CDR1 and CDR2: SGHNT and YENEEA. The CDR3 DNA sequence: TGTGCCAGCAGCTCTCCGGGACAGGGGATCACCGGGGAGCTGTTTTTT. It is translated as CASSSPGQGITGELFF.

This chain uses TRBV1 with TRBJ2-2. TRBV1 constitutes a pseudogene. The CDR3 has 12 amino acids. The CDR3 sequence is CTTNNPAGELFF. The CDR3 bases are TGCACCACGAACAACCCGGCCGGGGAGCTGTTTTTT.

The chain recombines TRBV4-1 with TRBJ1-5; perhaps TRBD1 as D (5 bases). Trimming shortened V by 1 base and J by 3 bases, and 10 bases separated the two germline ends. Germline values: CDR1 MGHRA, CDR2 YSYEKL. The length of the CDR3 is 15 residues. This CDR3 reads CASSQVWTINQPQHF. CDR3 bases: TGCGCCAGCAGCCAAGTATGGACAATCAATCAGCCCCAGCATTTT.

This sequence joins TRBV28 and TRBJ2-2; 8 bases are shared with TRBD2. Germline V CDR1 and CDR2: MDHEN, SYDVKM. The CDR3 runs to 15 residues. J was trimmed by 1 base and V by 5 bases; bases with no gene match: 3. The CDR3 nucleotides read TGTGCCAGCAGTCCCGGGACTAGGAACACCGGGGAGCTGTTTTTT. It yields the protein CASSPGTRNTGELFF.

The chain carries TRBV19 and TRBJ2-5, with TRBD1 matching over 7 bases. The CDR3 has 15 amino acids. Per the germline V gene, CDR1 is LNHDA and CDR2 is SQIVND (reference sequence). The J segment lost 5 bases and the V segment lost 3 bases, leaving 9 bases of the junction unmatched. CDR3 sequence: CASSIGTGERETQYF. Here the CDR3 DNA reads TGTGCCAGTAGTATTGGTACAGGGGAAAGGGAGACCCAGTACTTC.

This sequence joins TRBV9 and TRBJ2-2; D unresolved. V lost 1 base and J lost 2, with 12 bases in between. CDR3 length: 16 residues. The germline gives CDR1 SGDLS, CDR2 YYNGEE. Here the CDR3 reads CASSVLLGANTGELFF. The CDR3 DNA reads TGTGCCAGCAGCGTACTCCTTGGAGCTAACACCGGGGAGCTGTTTTTT. The entire variable domain, with the rest obtained from reference TRBV9 and TRBJ2-2, is as follows: DSGVTQTPKHLITATGQRVTLRCSPRSGDLSVYWYQQSLDQGLQFLIQYYNGEERAKGNILERFSAQQFPDLHSELNLSSLELGDSALYFCASSVLLGANTGELFFGEGSRLTVL.

The chain joins TRBV30 to TRBJ1-2; D is perhaps TRBD1 (5 bases). Germline assignment: CDR1 GTSNPN and CDR2 SVGIG (reference sequence). V lost 5 bases to trimming and J lost 8 bases, with 15 bases between them. This CDR3 has 12 residues. The CDR3 here is CAWAPGGRGYTF. The CDR3 DNA is TGTGCCTGGGCGCCGGGGGGTCGGGGCTACACCTTC.

In DNA form, the CDR3 reads TGTGCCAGCAGCTTAGGAGGGTCCTACATCCTATACGAGCAGTACTTC. Protein product: CASSLGGSYILYEQYF. The rearrangement uses TRBV11-2 and TRBJ2-7; the D gene is possibly TRBD2 (5 bases). This CDR3 spans 16 amino acids. The ends were cut back, 1 base at V and 4 bases at J, with 17 bases in the middle. Germline CDR1 and CDR2: SGHAT and FQNNGV.

J is TRBJ1-5 and V is TRBV6-1; D remains unclear. The germline V gene has CDR1 MNHNS and CDR2 SASEGT. This CDR3 region has 15 residues. V was trimmed by 1 base and J by 0 bases, leaving 7 bases between them. The CDR3 DNA sequence: TGTGCCAGCAGTGAAGGAGACTTTAGCAATCAGCCCCAGCATTTT. Its translation is CASSEGDFSNQPQHF.

This chain links TRBV30 with TRBJ2-2, with D maybe TRBD2 (6 bases). This CDR3 spans 14 amino acids. Germline V gene data show CDR1 as GTSNPN and CDR2 as SVGIG (reference sequence). V was clipped by 7 bases and J by 4 bases, with 16 bases between them. CDR3 protein: CALTTGLRTGELFF. CDR3 nucleotides: TGTGCCTTGACTACGGGACTCCGCACCGGGGAGCTGTTTTTT.

CDR3 bases: TGTGCCAGCAGCCGGGACACGTCCAACAATGAGCAGTTCTTC. Protein product: CASSRDTSNNEQFF. V usage is TRBV28 and J usage is TRBJ2-1, with D possibly TRBD1 on 6 matching bases. The V end was cut by 6 bases, the J end by 5 bases, with 14 bases between. Germline loops: CDR1 MDHEN, CDR2 SYDVKM. This CDR3 region has 14 residues.

This clone was detected a few times. The chain carries TRBV5-1 and TRBJ2-7, with a tentative D call TRBD1 (6 bases). V was trimmed by 4 bases and J by 1 base, leaving 15 bases between them. Germline CDR1 reads SGHRS; CDR2 reads YFSETQ. The CDR3 contains 15 residues. The CDR3 bases are TGCGCCAGCAGCCTATCACAGGGAAGGTCCTACGAGCAGTACTTC. Translated: CASSLSQGRSYEQYF.

The genes are TRBV10-3 and TRBJ2-3, with 10 nucleotides matching TRBD2. CDR1 is ENHRY, CDR2 SYGVKD, per germline. J was trimmed by 1 base and V by 6 bases; bases with no gene match: 10. The CDR3 extends over 17 amino acids. The DNA for the CDR3 is TGTGCCATCAGCCGAATCCGGACTAGCGGAGGCACAGATACGCAGTATTTT. Residues: CAISRIRTSGGTDTQYF.

The chain combines TRBV4-1 with TRBJ2-7; D is undetermined. The CDR3 has 14 amino acids. The germline V gene has CDR1 MGHRA and CDR2 YSYEKL. V was pared by 2 bases and J by 2 bases, with 10 bases between. CDR3 in DNA: TGCGCCAGCAGCCAACGTCCGTTTACCTACGAGCAGTACTTC. Translated: CASSQRPFTYEQYF.

V is TRBV28 and J is TRBJ1-5; possibly TRBD1 for D (6 bases). This CDR3 is built from 16 residues. The germline V and J ends were trimmed by 7 bases and 0 bases, with 16 bases remaining between them. From germline, CDR1 is MDHEN and CDR2 SYDVKM. Here the CDR3 reads CASKTGRGYSNQPQHF. In DNA form, the CDR3 reads TGTGCCAGCAAGACAGGCAGGGGATATAGCAATCAGCCCCAGCATTTT.

The chain couples TRBV9 to TRBJ1-1; the D is unclear. The CDR3 totals 13 residues. Trimming cost V 0 bases and J 4 bases, with 7 bases left between them. Germline loops: CDR1 SGDLS, CDR2 YYNGEE. CDR3 amino acids: CASSVDRRTEAFF. The CDR3 nucleotides are TGTGCCAGCAGCGTAGATAGGCGCACTGAAGCTTTCTTT.

The chain has TRBV6-1 and TRBJ1-1, with no clear D. Trimming took off 5 bases at V and 1 base at J, with 8 bases between the two ends. There are 13 residues in the CDR3. Germline V gene data show CDR1 as MNHNS and CDR2 as SASEGT. The DNA of the CDR3 is TGTGCCAGCAGTTATAACTGGAACACTGAAGCTTTCTTT. Translated, it gives CASSYNWNTEAFF.

The rearrangement uses TRBV9 and TRBJ2-1, with 7 bases lining up with TRBD2. In germline, CDR1 is SGDLS, CDR2 YYNGEE. CDR3 length equals 17 residues. With 2 bases clipped from V and 5 bases from J, the junction kept 13 bases outside the gene matches. CDR3 in amino acids: CASSVGLRAGDHNEQFF. The CDR3 DNA is TGTGCCAGCAGCGTGGGCCTGAGGGCGGGAGATCACAATGAGCAGTTCTTC.

The V gene is TRBV6-1, the J gene TRBJ2-1, with 9 bases matching TRBD1. With V trimmed by 0 bases and J by 6 bases, 6 bases remained unmatched. Germline-derived CDR1 and CDR2 are MNHNS and SASEGT. The CDR3 extends over 16 amino acids. The CDR3 bases are TGTGCCAGCAGTGAAGCCGCGGGACAGGGATCCAATGAGCAGTTCTTC. Protein product: CASSEAAGQGSNEQFF.

The chain combines TRBV28 with TRBJ1-2; D gene ambiguous. V gave up 3 bases and J gave up 5 bases, with 10 bases separating them. This CDR3 spans 13 amino acids. Germline loops: CDR1 MDHEN, CDR2 SYDVKM. This CDR3 is CASSLELFYGYTF. DNA for the CDR3: TGTGCCAGCAGTTTGGAGTTGTTTTATGGCTACACCTTC.

The rearrangement links TRBV5-5 to TRBJ1-2; TRBD1 agrees at 8 bases. Germline-derived CDR1 and CDR2 are SGHKS and YYEKEE (reference sequence). CDR3 size: 16 residues. V trimming: 4 bases; J trimming: 4 bases; junction bases outside the gene matches: 12. The CDR3 region has the DNA TGTGCCAGCAGCGGAGCCAGTGGGGACAGGAGCTATGGCTACACCTTC. Translated, it gives CASSGASGDRSYGYTF.

The chain is built from TRBV5-6 and TRBJ2-7; 10 bases fit TRBD1. There are 15 residues in the CDR3. The trim removed 4 bases at V and 3 bases at J, leaving 7 bases unmatched. Germline V gene sequence: CDR1 SGHDT, CDR2 YYEEEE. The CDR3 DNA reads TGTGCCAGCAGCAGGCCGGGACAGGGGAACTACGAGCAGTACTTC. It codes for CASSRPGQGNYEQYF.

The V gene is TRBV9, the J gene TRBJ2-1; tentative D call: TRBD2 (5 bases). Germline lookup yields CDR1 SGDLS and CDR2 YYNGEE. V lost 4 bases and J 4 bases, leaving 27 bases between the germline ends. This CDR3 region has 19 residues. The CDR3 loop is CASSSRDPLGSGQYNEQFF. The DNA for the CDR3 is TGTGCCAGCAGCTCCCGGGATCCCCTTGGGAGCGGCCAGTACAATGAGCAGTTCTTC.

The chain has TRBV9 and TRBJ2-1; 11 bases are a match to TRBD2. The CDR3 runs 15 residues. Unmatched junction bases numbered 5, after V lost 4 bases and J lost 5 bases. Germline CDR1 SGDLS, CDR2 YYNGEE. Written as DNA, the CDR3 is TGTGCCAGCAGCCCGGGACTAGCGGCCCACAATGAGCAGTTCTTC. It encodes CASSPGLAAHNEQFF.

The chain has TRBV5-4 and TRBJ2-1; D remains ambiguous. CDR3 length: 13 residues. The ends were cut back, 5 bases at V and 1 base at J, with 7 bases in the middle. Per the germline V gene, CDR1 is SGHNT and CDR2 is YYREEE (reference sequence). The CDR3 protein is CASRATSYNEQFF. CDR3 nucleotides: TGTGCCAGCAGGGCCACGTCCTACAATGAGCAGTTCTTC.